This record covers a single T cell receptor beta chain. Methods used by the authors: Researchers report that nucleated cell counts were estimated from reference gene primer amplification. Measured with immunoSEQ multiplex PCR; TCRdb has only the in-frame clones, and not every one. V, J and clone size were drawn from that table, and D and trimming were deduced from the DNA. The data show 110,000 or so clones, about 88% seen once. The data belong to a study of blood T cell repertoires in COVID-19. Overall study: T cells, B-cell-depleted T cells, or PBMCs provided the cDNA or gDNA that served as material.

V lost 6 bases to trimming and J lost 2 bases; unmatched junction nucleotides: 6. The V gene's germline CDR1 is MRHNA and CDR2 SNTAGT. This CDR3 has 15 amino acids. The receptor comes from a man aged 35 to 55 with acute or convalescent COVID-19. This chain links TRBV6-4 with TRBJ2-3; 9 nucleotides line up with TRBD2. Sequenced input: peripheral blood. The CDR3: CASSPSGGNTDTQYF. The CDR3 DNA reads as TGTGCCAGCAGCCCGAGCGGGGGGAACACAGATACGCAGTATTTT.